This T cell receptor (beta chain) originates from a study of blood T cell repertoires in COVID-19. This table comes from immunoSEQ multiplex PCR, and its TCRdb copy is limited to in-frame clones, with some not included. The data contain roughly 230,000 clones, roughly 84% of them singletons. The germline V and J ends were trimmed by 5 bases and 2 bases, with 15 bases remaining between them. The CDR3 is 15 residues long. Germline V CDR1 and CDR2: SGHTA, FQGNSA. The receptor comes from a middle-aged man who had recovered from COVID-19. The V call is TRBV7-2, the J call TRBJ1-2; no firm D call. The sample comprised PBMCs or T cells enriched from blood (not recorded which). The CDR3 loop reads CASSPGSSGNYGYTF. CDR3 nucleotides: TGTGCCAGCAGCCCCGGAAGTTCCGGGAACTATGGCTACACCTTC.